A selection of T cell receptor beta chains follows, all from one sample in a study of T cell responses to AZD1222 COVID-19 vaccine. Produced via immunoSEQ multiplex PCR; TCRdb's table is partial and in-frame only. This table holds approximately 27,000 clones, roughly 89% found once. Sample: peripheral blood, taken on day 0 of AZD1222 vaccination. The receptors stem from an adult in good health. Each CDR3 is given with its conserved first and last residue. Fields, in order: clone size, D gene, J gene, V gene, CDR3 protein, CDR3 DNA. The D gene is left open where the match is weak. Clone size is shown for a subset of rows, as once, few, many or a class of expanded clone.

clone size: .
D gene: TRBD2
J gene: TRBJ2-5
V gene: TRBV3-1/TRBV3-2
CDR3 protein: CASSPRGGLAGGETQYF
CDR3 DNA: TGTGCCAGCAGCCCCAGGGGGGGACTAGCTGGAGGAGAGACCCAGTACTTC

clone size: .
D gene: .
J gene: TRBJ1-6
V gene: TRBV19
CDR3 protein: CASSIHQGRSYNSPLHF
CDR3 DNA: TGTGCCAGTAGTATTCACCAGGGCAGATCCTATAATTCACCCCTCCACTTT

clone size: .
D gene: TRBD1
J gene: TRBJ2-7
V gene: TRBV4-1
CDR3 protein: CASSPLHWTGGDNEQYF
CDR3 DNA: TGCGCCAGCAGCCCCCTTCACTGGACAGGGGGCGACAACGAGCAGTACTTC

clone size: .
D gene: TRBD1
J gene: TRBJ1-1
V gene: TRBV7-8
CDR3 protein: CASSAGQLQAAFF
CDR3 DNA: TGTGCCAGCAGCGCGGGACAGCTCCAGGCGGCTTTCTTT

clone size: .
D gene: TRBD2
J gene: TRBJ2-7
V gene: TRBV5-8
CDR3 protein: CASSTVHSVAGVPVEQYF
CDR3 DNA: TGTGCCAGCAGCACGGTCCATTCGGTAGCGGGAGTACCGGTCGAGCAGTACTTC

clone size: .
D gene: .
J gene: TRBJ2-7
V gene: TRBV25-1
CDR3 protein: CASSPTLGWGKYF
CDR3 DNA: TGTGCCAGCAGTCCCACCCTGGGGTGGGGCAAGTACTTC

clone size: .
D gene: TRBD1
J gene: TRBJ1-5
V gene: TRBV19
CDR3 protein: CASSIRGTGYSNQPQHF
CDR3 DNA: TGTGCCAGTAGTATTAGGGGGACAGGCTATAGCAATCAGCCCCAGCATTTT

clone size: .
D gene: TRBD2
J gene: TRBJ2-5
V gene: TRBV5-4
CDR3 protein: CASSLRGGRETQYF
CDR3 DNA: TGTGCCAGCAGCTTGCGGGGGGGGAGAGAGACCCAGTACTTC

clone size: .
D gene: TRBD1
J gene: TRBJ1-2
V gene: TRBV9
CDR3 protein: CASRRDSNYGYTF
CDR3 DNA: TGTGCCAGCCGTCGGGACAGCAACTATGGCTACACCTTC

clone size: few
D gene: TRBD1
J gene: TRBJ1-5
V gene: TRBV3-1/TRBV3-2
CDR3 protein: CASSQQGQGGNQPQHF
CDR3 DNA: TGTGCCAGCAGCCAACAGGGACAGGGGGGTAATCAGCCCCAGCATTTT

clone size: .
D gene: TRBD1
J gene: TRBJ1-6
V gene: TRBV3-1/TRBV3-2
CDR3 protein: CASSPEPRGGQTNSPLHF
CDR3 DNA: TGTGCCAGCAGCCCCGAACCACGCGGGGGACAGACTAATTCACCCCTCCACTTT

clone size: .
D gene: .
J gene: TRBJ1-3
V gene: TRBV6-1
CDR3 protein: CASSEGRWAGAPGNTIYF
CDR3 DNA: TGTGCCAGCAGTGAAGGGAGGTGGGCAGGGGCGCCTGGAAACACCATATATTTT

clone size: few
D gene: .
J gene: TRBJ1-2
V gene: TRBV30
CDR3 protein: CAWDSYGYTF
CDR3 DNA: TGTGCCTGGGACAGCTATGGCTACACCTTC

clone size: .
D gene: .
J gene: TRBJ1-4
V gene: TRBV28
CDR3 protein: CASSTDLEVEKLFF
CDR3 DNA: TGTGCCAGCAGCACTGACTTAGAGGTTGAAAAACTGTTTTTT

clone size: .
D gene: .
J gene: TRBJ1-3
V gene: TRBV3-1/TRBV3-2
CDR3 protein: CASSQLGQGNTIYF
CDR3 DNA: TGTGCCAGCAGCCAATTGGGACAAGGAAACACCATATATTTT

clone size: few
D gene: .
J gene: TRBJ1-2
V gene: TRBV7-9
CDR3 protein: CASSWGLGAYGYTF
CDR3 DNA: TGTGCCAGCAGCTGGGGATTAGGGGCGTATGGCTACACCTTC

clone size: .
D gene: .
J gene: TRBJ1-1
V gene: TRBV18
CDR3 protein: CASSPSIQTEAFF
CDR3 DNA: TGTGCCAGCTCACCATCGATCCAAACTGAAGCTTTCTTT

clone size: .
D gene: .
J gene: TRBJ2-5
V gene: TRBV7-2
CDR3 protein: CASSLAGLLAQYF
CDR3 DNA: TGTGCCAGCAGCTTAGCGGGTCTTTTGGCCCAGTACTTC